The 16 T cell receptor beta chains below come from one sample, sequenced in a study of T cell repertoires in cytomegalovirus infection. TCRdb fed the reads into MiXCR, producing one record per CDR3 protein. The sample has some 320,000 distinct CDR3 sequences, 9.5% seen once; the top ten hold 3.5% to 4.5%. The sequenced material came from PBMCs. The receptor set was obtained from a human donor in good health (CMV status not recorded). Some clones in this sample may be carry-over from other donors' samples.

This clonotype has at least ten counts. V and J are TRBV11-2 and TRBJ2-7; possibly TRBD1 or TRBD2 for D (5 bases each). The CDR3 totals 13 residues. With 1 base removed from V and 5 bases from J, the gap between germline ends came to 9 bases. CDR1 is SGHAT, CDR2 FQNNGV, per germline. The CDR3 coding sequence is TGTGCCAGCAGCTTAGTGGGACGTGACGAGCAGTACTTC. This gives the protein CASSLVGRDEQYF.

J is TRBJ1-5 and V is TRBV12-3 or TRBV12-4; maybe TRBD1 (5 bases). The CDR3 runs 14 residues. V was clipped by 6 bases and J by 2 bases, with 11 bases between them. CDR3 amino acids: CASSRRAGNQPQHF. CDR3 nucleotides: TGTGCCAGCAGCCGCAGGGCTGGCAATCAGCCCCAGCATTTT.

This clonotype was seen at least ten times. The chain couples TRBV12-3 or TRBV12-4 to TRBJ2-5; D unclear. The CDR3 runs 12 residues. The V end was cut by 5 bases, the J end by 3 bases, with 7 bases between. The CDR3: CASSTLKETQYF. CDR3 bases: TGTGCCAGCAGTACCTTAAAAGAGACCCAGTACTTC.

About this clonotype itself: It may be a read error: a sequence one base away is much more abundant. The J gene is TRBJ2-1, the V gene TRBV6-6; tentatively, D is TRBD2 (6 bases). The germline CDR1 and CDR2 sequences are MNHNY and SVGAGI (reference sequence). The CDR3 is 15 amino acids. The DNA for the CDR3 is TGTGCCCGCAGTTACCGGGGGACCTCCTACAATGAGCAGTTCTTC. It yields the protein CARSYRGTSYNEQFF.

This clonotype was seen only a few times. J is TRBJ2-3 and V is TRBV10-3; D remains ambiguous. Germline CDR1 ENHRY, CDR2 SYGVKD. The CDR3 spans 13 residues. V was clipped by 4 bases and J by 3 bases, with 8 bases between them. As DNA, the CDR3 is TGTGCCATCAGTGGACTGTCTACAGATACGCAGTATTTT. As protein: CAISGLSTDTQYF.

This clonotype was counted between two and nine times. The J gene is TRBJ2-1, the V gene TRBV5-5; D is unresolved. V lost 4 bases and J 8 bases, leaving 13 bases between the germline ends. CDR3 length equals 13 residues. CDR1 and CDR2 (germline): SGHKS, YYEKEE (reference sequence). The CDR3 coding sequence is TGTGCCAGCAGCGCCTGGAGTTCTCATGAGCAGTTCTTC. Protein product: CASSAWSSHEQFF.

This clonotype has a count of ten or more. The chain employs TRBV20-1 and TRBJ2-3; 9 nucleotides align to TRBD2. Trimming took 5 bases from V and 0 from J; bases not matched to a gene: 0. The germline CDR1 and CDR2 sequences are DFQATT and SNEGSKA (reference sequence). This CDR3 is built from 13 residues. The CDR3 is CSAAGGSTDTQYF. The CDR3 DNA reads TGCAGTGCTGCGGGGGGGAGCACAGATACGCAGTATTTT.

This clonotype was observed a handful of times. The CDR3 DNA reads TGTGCCAGTAGGTGGAGGGACACTGAAGCTTTCTTT. Its translation: CASRWRDTEAFF. The chain is built from TRBV19 and TRBJ1-1; no reliable D call. The CDR3 extends over 12 amino acids. V lost 6 bases and J lost 3, with 8 bases in between. Germline CDR1 LNHDA, CDR2 SQIVND (reference sequence). The full variable domain, in which reference TRBV19 and TRBJ1-1 provide the parts outside the CDR3, is DGGITQSPKYLFRKEGQNVTLSCEQNLNHDAMYWYRQDPGQGLRLIYYSQIVNDFQKGDIAEGYSVSREKKESFPLTVTSAQKNPTAFYLCASRWRDTEAFFGQGTRLTVV.

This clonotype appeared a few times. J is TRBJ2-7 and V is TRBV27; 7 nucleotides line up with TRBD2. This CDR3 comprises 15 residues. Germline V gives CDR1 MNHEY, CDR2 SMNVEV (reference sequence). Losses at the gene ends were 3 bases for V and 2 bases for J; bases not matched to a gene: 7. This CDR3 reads CASSLMGGRTYEQYF. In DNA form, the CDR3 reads TGTGCCAGCAGTTTGATGGGGGGGAGAACCTACGAGCAGTACTTC.

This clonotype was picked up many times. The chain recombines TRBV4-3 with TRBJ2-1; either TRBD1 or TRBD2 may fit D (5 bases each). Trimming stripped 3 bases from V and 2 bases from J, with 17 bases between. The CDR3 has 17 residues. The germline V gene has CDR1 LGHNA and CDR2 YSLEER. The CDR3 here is CASSQQTWGNTYNEQFF. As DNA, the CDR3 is TGCGCCAGCAGCCAGCAGACGTGGGGGAACACCTACAATGAGCAGTTCTTC.

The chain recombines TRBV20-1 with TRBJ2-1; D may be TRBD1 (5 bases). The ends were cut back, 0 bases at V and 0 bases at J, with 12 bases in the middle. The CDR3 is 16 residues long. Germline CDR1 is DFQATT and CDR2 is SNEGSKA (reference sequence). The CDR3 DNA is TGCAGTGCTAGAGAATATGACAGAGGCTCCTACAATGAGCAGTTCTTC. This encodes CSAREYDRGSYNEQFF.

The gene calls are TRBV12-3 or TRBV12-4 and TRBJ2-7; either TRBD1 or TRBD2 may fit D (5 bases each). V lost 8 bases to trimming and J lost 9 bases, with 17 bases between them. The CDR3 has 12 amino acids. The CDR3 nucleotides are TGTGCCAGCGGTAGGAGGCCGGGGCGGCAGTACTTC. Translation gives CASGRRPGRQYF.

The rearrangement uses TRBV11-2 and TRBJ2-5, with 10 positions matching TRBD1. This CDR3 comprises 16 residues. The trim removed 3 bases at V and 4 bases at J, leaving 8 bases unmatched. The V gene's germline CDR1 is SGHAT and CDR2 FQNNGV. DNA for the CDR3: TGTGCCAGCAGCTTTGGACAGGGGGTATCTGGAGAGACCCAGTACTTC. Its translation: CASSFGQGVSGETQYF.

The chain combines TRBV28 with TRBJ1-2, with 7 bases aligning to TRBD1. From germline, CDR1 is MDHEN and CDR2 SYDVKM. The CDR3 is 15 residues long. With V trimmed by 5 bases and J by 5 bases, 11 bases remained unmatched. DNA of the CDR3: TGTGCCAGCAGTAGAATTCGACAGGGTCCGTATGGCTACACCTTC. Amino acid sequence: CASSRIRQGPYGYTF.

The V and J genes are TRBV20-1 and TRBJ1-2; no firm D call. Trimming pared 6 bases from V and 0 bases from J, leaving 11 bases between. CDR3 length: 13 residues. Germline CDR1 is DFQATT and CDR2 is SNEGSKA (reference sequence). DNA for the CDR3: TGCAGTGCCCTCCCCCCCGCTAACTATGGCTACACCTTC. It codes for CSALPPANYGYTF.

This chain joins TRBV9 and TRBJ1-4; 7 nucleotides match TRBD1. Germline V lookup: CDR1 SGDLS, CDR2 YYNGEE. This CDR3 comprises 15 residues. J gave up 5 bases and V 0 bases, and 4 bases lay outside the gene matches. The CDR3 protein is CASSVVQGLNEKLFF. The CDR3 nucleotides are TGTGCCAGCAGCGTAGTACAGGGGCTAAATGAAAAACTGTTTTTT. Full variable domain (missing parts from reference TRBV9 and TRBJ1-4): DSGVTQTPKHLITATGQRVTLRCSPRSGDLSVYWYQQSLDQGLQFLIQYYNGEERAKGNILERFSAQQFPDLHSELNLSSLELGDSALYFCASSVVQGLNEKLFFGSGTQLSVL.